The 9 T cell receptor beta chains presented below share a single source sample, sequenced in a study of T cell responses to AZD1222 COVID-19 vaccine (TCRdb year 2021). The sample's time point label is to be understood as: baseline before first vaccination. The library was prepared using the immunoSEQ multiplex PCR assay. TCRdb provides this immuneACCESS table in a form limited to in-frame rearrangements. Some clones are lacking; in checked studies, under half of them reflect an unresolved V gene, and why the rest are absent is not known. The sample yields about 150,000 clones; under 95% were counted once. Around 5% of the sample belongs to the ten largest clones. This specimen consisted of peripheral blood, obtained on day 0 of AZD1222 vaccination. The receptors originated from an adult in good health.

In DNA, the CDR3 is TGTGCCAGCAGCTTGGCCCCGGGACAGCCGAATGAAAAACTGTTTTTT. Protein product: CASSLAPGQPNEKLFF. The chain is built from TRBV5-4 and TRBJ1-4, with 7 nucleotides matching TRBD1. CDR3 length equals 16 residues. The J segment lost 5 bases and the V segment lost 0 bases, leaving 7 bases of the junction unmatched. Germline V gene data show CDR1 as SGHNT and CDR2 as YYREEE (reference sequence).

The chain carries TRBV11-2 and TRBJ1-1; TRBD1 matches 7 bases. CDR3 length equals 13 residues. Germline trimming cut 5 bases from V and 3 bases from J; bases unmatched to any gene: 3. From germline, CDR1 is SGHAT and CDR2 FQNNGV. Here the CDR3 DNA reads TGTGCCAGCAGCATCCAGGGGGACACTGAAGCTTTCTTT. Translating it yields CASSIQGDTEAFF.

The CDR3 region is CASSVPGTSGSVEQFF. The CDR3 coding sequence is TGTGCCAGTAGTGTCCCCGGGACTAGCGGGTCGGTTGAGCAGTTCTTC. The V and J genes are TRBV19 and TRBJ2-1; TRBD2 agrees at 12 bases. The CDR3 contains 16 residues. Trimming removed 5 bases from V and 9 bases from J; junction bases left unmatched: 11. The germline gives CDR1 LNHDA, CDR2 SQIVND (reference sequence).

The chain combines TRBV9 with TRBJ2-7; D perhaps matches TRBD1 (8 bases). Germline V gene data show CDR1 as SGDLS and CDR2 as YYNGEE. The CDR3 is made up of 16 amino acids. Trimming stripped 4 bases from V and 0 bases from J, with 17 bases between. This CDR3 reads CASSLGQGGGSYEQYF. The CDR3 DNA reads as TGTGCCAGCAGCCTCGGACAGGGAGGGGGCTCCTACGAGCAGTACTTC.

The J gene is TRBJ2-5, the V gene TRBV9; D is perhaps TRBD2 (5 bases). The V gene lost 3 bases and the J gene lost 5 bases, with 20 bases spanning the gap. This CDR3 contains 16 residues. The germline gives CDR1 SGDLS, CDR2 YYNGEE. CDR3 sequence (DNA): TGTGCCAGCAGCGCCGGCGGTGGAGCGGTTGGGGAGACCCAGTACTTC. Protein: CASSAGGGAVGETQYF.

The CDR3: CASSPQRDGQETQYF. DNA of the CDR3: TGTGCCAGCAGTCCGCAGAGGGACGGGCAAGAGACCCAGTACTTC. V is TRBV6-5 and J is TRBJ2-5; either TRBD1 or TRBD2 may supply D (5 bases each). The V end lost 5 bases, the J end lost 2 bases, and 15 bases lay between the germline ends. CDR3 length equals 15 residues. Germline V CDR1 and CDR2: MNHEY, SVGAGI.

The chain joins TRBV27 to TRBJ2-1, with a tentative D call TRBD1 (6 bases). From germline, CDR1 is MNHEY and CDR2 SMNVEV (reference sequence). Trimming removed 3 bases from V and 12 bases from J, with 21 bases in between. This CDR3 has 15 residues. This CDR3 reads CASSFWQGSPRPQFF. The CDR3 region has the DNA TGTGCCAGCAGTTTCTGGCAGGGGTCTCCAAGGCCGCAGTTCTTC.

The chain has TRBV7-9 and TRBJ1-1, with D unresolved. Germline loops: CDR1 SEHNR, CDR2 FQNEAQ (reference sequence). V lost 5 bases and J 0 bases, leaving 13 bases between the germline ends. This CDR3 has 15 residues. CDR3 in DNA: TGTGCCAGCAGCACCCGTAGTAGCATGAACACTGAAGCTTTCTTT. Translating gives CASSTRSSMNTEAFF.

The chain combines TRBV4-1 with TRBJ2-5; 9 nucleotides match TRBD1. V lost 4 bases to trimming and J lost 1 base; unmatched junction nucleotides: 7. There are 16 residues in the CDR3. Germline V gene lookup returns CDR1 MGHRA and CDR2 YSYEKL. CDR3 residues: CASSLVPTGGQETQYF. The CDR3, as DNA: TGCGCCAGCAGCCTCGTACCGACAGGGGGCCAAGAGACCCAGTACTTC.